The 6 T cell receptor beta chains below all came from one sample that was sequenced in a study of OX40 agonist ivuxolimab in advanced cancers. Clones were read by immunoSEQ multiplex PCR, and TCRdb kept only the in-frame ones, dropping some. The sample shows about 40,000 clones, roughly 88% of them seen only once. The input for sequencing was CD4+ or CD8+ T cells sorted from blood, taken in a trial of the OX40 agonist ivuxolimab. These receptors were obtained from an adult with an advanced solid tumor such as melanoma, head and neck, liver or kidney cancer.

CDR3 nucleotide sequence: TGCGCCAGCAGTGAAGGGGGAGGAGCTCTCTACGAGCAGTACTTC. It is translated as CASSEGGGALYEQYF. V and J are TRBV10-2 and TRBJ2-7; D may correspond to TRBD1 or TRBD2 (6 bases each). The germline CDR1 and CDR2 sequences are WSHSY and SAAADI. The CDR3 is 15 amino acids. Trimming took 3 bases from V and 3 from J, leaving 15 bases between them.

The rearrangement uses TRBV30 and TRBJ2-2, with 13 bases lining up with TRBD2. The CDR3 is made up of 16 amino acids. V lost 3 bases, J lost 5 bases, and 6 bases stayed unmatched. Germline-derived CDR1 and CDR2 are GTSNPN and SVGIG (reference sequence). For the CDR3, the DNA is TGTGCCTGGAGCGGGACTAGCGGGACGGGGACCGGGGAGCTGTTTTTT. Its protein is CAWSGTSGTGTGELFF.

The V gene is TRBV7-2, the J gene TRBJ1-4; D is uncertain. Trimming stripped 5 bases from V and 5 bases from J, with 12 bases between. This CDR3 is 14 amino acids long. Germline values: CDR1 SGHTA, CDR2 FQGNSA. CDR3 coding DNA: TGTGCCAGCAGCATCCCGGACCCAAATGAAAAACTGTTTTTT. Translating gives CASSIPDPNEKLFF.

The chain joins TRBV6-1 to TRBJ2-5; 7 bases agree with TRBD1. Trimming removed 1 base from V and 5 bases from J; junction bases left unmatched: 4. The germline V gene encodes CDR1 MNHNS and CDR2 SASEGT. This CDR3 has 14 amino acids. CDR3 DNA: TGTGCCAGCAGTGAAGGTCTCAGGGGGGAGACCCAGTACTTC. This encodes CASSEGLRGETQYF.

This clone was recorded a few times. The chain joins TRBV6-5 to TRBJ1-2; no clear D. This CDR3 region has 15 residues. Deletions cut 8 bases from V and 7 bases from J, with 23 bases between. Germline V gene lookup returns CDR1 MNHEY and CDR2 SVGAGI. DNA of the CDR3: TGTGCCAGCCCATTATTGGACGGGTTCTCGGGTGGCTACACCTTC. This sequence encodes CASPLLDGFSGGYTF.

This chain joins TRBV27 and TRBJ1-1, with 7 bases identical to TRBD1. The CDR3 is 14 residues long. The trim removed 4 bases at V and 5 bases at J, leaving 7 bases unmatched. CDR1 is MNHEY and CDR2 is SMNVEV in the germline V gene (reference sequence). The CDR3, as DNA: TGTGCCAGCAGTTACGAGGGGGCGCGAACTGAAGCTTTCTTT. Translation: CASSYEGARTEAFF.